This T cell receptor beta chain came from a study of blood T cells in healthy people across ages. A second PCR, run for roughly 6 to 11 cycles, used a sample-barcoded 5' primer plus a J-beta primer mix. Every individual sample yielded 2.5 million or more paired-end reads (each containing CDR3). TCRdb re-derived calls from the 5' RACE reads in MiXCR, one entry per CDR3 protein. The repertoire holds some 1.5 million distinct CDR3 sequences, with roughly two fifths as singletons. With respect to this clonotype: At one boundary the junction diverges from the germline segment, which might be a read error.

Sequencing was performed on blood. The sequence derives from a woman under 30 in good health.

CDR3 residues: CAGSQGLQEWSYGYTF. In DNA form, the CDR3 reads TGCGCCGGCAGCCAAGGATTGCAGGAATGGAGCTATGGCTACACCTTC. V usage is TRBV4-3 and J usage is TRBJ1-2; D is undetermined. The CDR3 is 16 amino acids. CDR1 and CDR2 (germline): LGHNA, YSLEER.